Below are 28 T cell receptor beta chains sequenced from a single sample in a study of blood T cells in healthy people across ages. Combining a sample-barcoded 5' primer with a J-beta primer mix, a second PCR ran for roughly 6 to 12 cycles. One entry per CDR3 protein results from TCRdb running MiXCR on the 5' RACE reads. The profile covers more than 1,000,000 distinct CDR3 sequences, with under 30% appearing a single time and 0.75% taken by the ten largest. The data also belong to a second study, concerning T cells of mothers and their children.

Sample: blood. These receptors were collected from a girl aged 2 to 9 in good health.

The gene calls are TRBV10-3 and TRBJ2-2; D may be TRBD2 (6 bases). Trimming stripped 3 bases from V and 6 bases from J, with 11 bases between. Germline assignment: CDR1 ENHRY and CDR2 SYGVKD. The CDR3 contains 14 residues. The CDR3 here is CAISDPGEAGELFF. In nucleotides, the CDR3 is TGTGCCATCAGTGACCCGGGGGAAGCCGGGGAGCTGTTTTTT.

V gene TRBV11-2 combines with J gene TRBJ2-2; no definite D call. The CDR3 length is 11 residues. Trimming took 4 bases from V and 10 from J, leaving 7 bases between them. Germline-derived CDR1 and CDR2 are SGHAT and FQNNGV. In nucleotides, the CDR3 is TGTGCCAGCAGCTCCGCCCCGGAGCTGTTTTTT. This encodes CASSSAPELFF.

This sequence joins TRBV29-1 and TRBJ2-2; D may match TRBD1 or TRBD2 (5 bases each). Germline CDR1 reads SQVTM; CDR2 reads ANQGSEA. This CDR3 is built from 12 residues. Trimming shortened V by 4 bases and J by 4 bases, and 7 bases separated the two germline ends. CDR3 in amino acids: CSVAGGTGELFF. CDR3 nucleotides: TGCAGCGTTGCTGGGGGCACCGGGGAGCTGTTTTTT.

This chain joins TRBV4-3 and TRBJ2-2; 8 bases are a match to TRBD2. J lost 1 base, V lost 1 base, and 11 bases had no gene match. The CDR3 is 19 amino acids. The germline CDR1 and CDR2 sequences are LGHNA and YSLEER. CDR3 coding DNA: TGCGCCAGCAGCCAAGGGTTTAGGCAGCGGGGGATGAACACCGGGGAGCTGTTTTTT. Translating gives CASSQGFRQRGMNTGELFF.

This chain's CDR3 is CASSEIVEWEANNEQFF. CDR3 sequence (DNA): TGTGCCAGCAGTGAAATCGTAGAGTGGGAGGCAAACAATGAGCAGTTCTTC. This chain uses TRBV2 with TRBJ2-1; D perhaps matches TRBD2 (6 bases). The CDR3 loop spans 17 amino acids. V was shortened by 2 bases and J by 5 bases, with 19 bases between the two germline ends. From germline, CDR1 is SNHLY and CDR2 FYNNEI.

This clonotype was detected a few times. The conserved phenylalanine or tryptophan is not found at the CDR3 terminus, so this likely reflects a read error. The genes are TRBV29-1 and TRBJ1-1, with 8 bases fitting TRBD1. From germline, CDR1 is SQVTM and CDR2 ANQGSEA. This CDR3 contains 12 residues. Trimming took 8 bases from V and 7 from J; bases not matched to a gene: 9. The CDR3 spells CSLHPGTGEAFL. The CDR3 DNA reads TGCAGCCTTCACCCTGGGACAGGTGAAGCTTTCCTT.

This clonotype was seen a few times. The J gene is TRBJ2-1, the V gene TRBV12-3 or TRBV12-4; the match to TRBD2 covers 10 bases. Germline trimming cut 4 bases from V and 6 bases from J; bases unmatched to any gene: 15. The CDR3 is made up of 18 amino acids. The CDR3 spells CASSSWASGGLRVNEQFF. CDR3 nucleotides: TGTGCCAGCAGTTCCTGGGCTAGCGGGGGTTTGAGGGTCAATGAGCAGTTCTTC.

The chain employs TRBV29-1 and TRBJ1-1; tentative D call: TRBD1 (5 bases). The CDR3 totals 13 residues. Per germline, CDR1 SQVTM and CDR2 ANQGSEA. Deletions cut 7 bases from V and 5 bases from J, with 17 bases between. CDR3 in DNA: TGCAGCGCACAACAGGATCTATTAACTGAAGCTTTCTTT. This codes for CSAQQDLLTEAFF.

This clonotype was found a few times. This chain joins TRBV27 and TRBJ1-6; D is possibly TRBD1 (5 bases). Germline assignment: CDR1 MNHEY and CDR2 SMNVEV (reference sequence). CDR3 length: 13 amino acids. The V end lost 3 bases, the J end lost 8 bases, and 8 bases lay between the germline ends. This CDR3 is CASSLGTYSPLHF. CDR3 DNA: TGTGCCAGCAGTTTGGGGACCTATTCACCCCTCCACTTT.

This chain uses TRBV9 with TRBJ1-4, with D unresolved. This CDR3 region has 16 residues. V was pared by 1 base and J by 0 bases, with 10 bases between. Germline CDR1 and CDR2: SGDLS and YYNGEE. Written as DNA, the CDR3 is TGTGCCAGCAGCGTATGGGAGGACGCAACTAATGAAAAACTGTTTTTT. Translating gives CASSVWEDATNEKLFF.

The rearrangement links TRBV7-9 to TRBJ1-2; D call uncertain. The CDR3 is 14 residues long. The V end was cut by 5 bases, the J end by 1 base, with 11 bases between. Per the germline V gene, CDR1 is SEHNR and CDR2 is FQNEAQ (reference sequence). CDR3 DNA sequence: TGTGCCAGCAGCCCCCTGGACCTTAACTATGGCTACACCTTC. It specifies CASSPLDLNYGYTF.

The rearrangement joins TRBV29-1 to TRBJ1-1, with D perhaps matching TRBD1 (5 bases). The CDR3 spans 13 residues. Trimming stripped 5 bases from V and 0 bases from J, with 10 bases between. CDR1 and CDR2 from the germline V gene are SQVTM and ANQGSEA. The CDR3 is CSVRGTMNTEAFF. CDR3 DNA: TGCAGCGTTAGAGGGACCATGAACACTGAAGCTTTCTTT.

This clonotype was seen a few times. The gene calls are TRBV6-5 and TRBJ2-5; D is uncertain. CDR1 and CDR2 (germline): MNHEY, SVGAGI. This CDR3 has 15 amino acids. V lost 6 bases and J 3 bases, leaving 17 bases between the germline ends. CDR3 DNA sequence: TGTGCCAGCAGCGGACGCTGGACGGATAAAGAGACCCAGTACTTC. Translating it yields CASSGRWTDKETQYF.

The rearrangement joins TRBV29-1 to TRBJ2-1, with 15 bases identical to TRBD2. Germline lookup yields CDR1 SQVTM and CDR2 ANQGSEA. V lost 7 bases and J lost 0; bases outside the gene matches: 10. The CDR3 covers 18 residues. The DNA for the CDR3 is TGCAGCGGTCGGGGGACTAGCGGGAGGCGGAGCTCCTACAATGAGCAGTTCTTC. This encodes CSGRGTSGRRSSYNEQFF.

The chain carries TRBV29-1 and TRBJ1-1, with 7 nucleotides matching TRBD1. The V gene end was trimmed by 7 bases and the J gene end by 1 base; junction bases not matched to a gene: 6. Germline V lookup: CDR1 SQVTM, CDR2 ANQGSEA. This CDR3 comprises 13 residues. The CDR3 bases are TGCAGCGCCCACAGGGGAGGGAACACTGAAGCTTTCTTT. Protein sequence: CSAHRGGNTEAFF.

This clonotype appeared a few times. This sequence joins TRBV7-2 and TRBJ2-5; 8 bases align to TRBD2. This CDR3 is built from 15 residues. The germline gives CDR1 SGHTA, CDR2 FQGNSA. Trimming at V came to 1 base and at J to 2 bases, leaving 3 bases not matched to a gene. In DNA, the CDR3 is TGTGCCAGCAGCTTAGTCGCTAGCGGGCAAGAGACCCAGTACTTC. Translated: CASSLVASGQETQYF.

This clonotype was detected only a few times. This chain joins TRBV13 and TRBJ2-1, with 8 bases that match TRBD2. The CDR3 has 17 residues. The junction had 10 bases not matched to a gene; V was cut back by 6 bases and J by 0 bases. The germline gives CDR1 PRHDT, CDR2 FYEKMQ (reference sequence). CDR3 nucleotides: TGTGCCAGCAGGGGAGGTAGCGGGGAAAACTCCTACAATGAGCAGTTCTTC. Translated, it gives CASRGGSGENSYNEQFF.

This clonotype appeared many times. The CDR3 DNA reads as TGTGCCAGCAGTGACGGGGGGGCCACAGATACGCAGTATTTT. Its protein is CASSDGGATDTQYF. This chain uses TRBV6-4 with TRBJ2-3; tentatively, D is TRBD2 (7 bases). Trimming stripped 2 bases from V and 2 bases from J, with 8 bases between. This CDR3 comprises 14 residues. Germline lookup yields CDR1 MRHNA and CDR2 SNTAGT.

As DNA, the CDR3 is TGTGCCAGCAGGACTAGCGGGGGGCCGCAGTATTTT. It specifies CASRTSGGPQYF. The chain carries TRBV2 and TRBJ2-3, with TRBD2 matching over 13 bases. The germline CDR1 and CDR2 sequences are SNHLY and FYNNEI. After removal of 6 bases from V and 10 bases from J, the junction contained 1 base not matched to a gene. The CDR3 spans 12 residues.

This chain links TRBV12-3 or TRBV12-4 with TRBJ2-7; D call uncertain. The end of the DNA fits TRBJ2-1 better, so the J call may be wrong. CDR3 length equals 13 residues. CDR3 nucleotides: TGTGCCAGCAGTCCGGCGGATAACAATGAGCAGTTCTTC. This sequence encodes CASSPADNNEQFF.

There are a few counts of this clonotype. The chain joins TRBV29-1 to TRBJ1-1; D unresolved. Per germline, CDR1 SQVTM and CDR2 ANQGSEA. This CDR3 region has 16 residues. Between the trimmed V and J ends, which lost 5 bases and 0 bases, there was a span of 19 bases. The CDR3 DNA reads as TGCAGCGTTCGTAGTCGGTGGGATTTCTTGAACACTGAAGCTTTCTTT. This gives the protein CSVRSRWDFLNTEAFF. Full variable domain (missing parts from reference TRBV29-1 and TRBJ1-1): SAVISQKPSRDICQRGTSLTIQCQVDSQVTMMFWYRQQPGQSLTLIATANQGSEATYESGFVIDKFPISRPNLTFSTLTVSNMSPEDSSIYLCSVRSRWDFLNTEAFFGQGTRLTVV.

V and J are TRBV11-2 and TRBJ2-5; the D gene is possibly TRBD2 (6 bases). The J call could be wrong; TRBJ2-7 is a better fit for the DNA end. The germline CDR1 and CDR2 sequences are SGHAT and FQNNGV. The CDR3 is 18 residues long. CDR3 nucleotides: TGTGCCAGCAGCCCCATCACCGGCGGGACTGGAGGGTCCTACGAGCAGTACTTC. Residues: CASSPITGGTGGSYEQYF.

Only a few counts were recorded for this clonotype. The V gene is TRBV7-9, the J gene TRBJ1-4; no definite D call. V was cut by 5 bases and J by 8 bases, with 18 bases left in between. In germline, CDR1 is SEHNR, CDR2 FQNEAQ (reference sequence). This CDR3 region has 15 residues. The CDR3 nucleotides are TGTGCCAGCAGCCCCTTTGGGTCGCGGGAAGAAAAACTGTTTTTT. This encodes CASSPFGSREEKLFF.

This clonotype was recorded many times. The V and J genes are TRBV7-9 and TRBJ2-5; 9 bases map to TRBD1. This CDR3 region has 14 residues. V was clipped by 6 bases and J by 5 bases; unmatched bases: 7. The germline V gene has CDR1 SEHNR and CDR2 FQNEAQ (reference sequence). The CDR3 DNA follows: TGTGCCAGCAGTCCACAGGGGGCCGGCGAGACCCAGTACTTC. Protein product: CASSPQGAGETQYF.

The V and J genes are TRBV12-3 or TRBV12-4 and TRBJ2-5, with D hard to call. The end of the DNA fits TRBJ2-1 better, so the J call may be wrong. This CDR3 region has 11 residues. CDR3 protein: CASSRSWEQFF. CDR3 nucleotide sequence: TGTGCCAGCAGCCGAAGTTGGGAGCAGTTCTTC.

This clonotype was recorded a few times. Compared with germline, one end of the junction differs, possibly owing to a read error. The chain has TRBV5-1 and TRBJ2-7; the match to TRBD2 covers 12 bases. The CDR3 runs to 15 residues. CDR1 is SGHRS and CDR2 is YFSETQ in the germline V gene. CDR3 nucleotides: TGCGCCAGCAGCGACGGGACTAGCGGGTCCTACGAGCAGCACTTC. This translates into CASSDGTSGSYEQHF.

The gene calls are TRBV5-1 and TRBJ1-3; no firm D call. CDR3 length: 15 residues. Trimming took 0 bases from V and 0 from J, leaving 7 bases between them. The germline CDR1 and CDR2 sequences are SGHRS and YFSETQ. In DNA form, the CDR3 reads TGCGCCAGCAGCTTGGAGTCCAACTCTGGAAACACCATATATTTT. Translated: CASSLESNSGNTIYF.

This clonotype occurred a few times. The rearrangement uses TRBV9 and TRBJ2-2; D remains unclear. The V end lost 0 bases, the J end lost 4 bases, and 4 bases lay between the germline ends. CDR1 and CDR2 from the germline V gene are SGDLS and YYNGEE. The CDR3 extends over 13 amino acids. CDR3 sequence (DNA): TGTGCCAGCAGCGTAGTAAGCACCGGGGAGCTGTTTTTT. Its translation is CASSVVSTGELFF.